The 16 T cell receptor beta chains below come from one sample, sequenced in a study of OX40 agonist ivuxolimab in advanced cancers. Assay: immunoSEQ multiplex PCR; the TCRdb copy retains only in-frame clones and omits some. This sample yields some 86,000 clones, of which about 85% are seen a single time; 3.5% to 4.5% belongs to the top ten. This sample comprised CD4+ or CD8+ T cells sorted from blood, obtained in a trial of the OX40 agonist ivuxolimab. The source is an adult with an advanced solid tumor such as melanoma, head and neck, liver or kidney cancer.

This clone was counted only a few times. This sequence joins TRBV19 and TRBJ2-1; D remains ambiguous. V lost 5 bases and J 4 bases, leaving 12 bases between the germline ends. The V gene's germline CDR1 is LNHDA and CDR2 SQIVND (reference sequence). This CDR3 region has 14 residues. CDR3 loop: CASSAQTVYNEQFF. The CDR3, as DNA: TGTGCCAGTAGTGCCCAGACTGTGTACAATGAGCAGTTCTTC.

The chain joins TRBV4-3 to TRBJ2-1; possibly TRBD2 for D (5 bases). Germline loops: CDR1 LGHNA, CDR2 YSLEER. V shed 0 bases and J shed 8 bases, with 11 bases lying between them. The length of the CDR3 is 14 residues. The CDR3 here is CASSQDRESHEQFF. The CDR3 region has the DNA TGCGCCAGCAGCCAAGATCGGGAATCCCATGAGCAGTTCTTC.

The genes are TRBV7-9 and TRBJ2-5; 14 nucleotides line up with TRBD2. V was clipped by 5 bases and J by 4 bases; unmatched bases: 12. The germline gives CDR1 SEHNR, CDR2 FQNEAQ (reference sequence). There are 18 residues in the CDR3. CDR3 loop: CASSGTGTSGRLVETQYF. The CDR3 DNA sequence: TGTGCCAGCAGCGGGACCGGGACTAGCGGGAGACTAGTAGAGACCCAGTACTTC.

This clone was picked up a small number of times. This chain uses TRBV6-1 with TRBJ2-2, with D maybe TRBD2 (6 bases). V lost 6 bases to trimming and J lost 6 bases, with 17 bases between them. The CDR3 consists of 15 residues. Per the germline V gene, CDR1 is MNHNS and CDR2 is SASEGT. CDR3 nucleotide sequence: TGTGCCAGCAGCCACGGGACTCCCTGGCCCGGGGAGCTGTTTTTT. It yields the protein CASSHGTPWPGELFF.

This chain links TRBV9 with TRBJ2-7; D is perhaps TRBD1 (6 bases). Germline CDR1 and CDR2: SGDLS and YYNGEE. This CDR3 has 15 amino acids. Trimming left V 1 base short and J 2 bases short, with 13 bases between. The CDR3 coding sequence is TGTGCCAGCAGCGTAACTCCGGGACACACCTACGAGCAGTACTTC. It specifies CASSVTPGHTYEQYF.

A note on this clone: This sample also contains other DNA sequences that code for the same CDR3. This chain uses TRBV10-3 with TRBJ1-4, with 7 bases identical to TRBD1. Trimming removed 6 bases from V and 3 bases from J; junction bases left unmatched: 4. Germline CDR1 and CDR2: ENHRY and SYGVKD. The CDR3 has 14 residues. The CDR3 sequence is CAIRGDRSNEKLFF. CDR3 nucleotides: TGTGCCATCAGGGGGGACAGATCTAATGAAAAACTGTTTTTT.

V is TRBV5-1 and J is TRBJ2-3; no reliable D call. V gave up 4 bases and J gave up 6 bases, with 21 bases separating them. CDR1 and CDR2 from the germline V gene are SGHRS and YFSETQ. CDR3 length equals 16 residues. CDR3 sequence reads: CASSLNDPRRHDTQYF. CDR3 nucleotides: TGCGCCAGCAGCCTTAACGACCCCCGCCGACACGATACGCAGTATTTT.

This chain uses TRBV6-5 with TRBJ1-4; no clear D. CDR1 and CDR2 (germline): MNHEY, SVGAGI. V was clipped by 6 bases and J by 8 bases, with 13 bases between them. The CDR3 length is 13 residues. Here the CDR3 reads CASRLDPREKLFF. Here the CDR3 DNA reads TGTGCCAGCAGACTTGACCCGAGGGAAAAACTGTTTTTT.

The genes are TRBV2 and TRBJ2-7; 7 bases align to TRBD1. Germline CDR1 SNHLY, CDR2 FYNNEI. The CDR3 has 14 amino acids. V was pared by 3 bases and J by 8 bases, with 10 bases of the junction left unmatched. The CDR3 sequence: CASSEGDSRLKQYF. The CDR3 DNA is TGTGCCAGCAGTGAGGGGGACAGCCGTCTCAAGCAGTACTTC.

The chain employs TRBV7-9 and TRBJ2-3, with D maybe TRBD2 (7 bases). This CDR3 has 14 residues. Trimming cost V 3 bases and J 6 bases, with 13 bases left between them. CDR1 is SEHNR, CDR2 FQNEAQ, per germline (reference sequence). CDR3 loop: CASSFFGGRDTQYF. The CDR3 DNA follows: TGTGCCAGCAGCTTTTTCGGGGGGCGTGATACGCAGTATTTT. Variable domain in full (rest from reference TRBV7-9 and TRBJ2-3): DTGVSQNPRHKITKRGQNVTFRCDPISEHNRLYWYRQTLGQGPEFLTYFQNEAQLEKSRLLSDRFSAERPKGSFSTLEIQRTEQGDSAMYLCASSFFGGRDTQYFGPGTRLTVL.

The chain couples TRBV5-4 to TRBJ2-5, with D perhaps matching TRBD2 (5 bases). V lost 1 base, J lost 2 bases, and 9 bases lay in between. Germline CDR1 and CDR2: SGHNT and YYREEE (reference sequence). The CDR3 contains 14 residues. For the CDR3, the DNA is TGTGCCAGCAGCTTGACACGGGATCAAGAGACCCAGTACTTC. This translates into CASSLTRDQETQYF.

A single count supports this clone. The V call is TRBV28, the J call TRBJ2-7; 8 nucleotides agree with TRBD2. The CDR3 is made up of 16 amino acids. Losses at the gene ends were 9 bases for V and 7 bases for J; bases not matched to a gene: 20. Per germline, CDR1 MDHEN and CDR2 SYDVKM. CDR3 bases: TGTGCCAGGGCACTAGCGGCCATCCCCCCCCCAAGGGAGCAGTACTTC. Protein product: CARALAAIPPPREQYF.

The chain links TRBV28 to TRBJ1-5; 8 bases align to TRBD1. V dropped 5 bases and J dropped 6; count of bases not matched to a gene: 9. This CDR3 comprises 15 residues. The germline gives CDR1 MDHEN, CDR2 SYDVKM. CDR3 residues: CASSPPTGDGQPQHF. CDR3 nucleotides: TGTGCCAGCAGTCCACCGACAGGGGACGGTCAGCCCCAGCATTTT.

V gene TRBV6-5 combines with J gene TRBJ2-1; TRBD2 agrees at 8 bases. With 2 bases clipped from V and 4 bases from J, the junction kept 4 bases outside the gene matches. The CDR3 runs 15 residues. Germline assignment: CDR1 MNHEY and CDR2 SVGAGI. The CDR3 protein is CASSYSGSPYNEQFF. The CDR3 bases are TGTGCCAGCAGTTACAGCGGGAGCCCATACAATGAGCAGTTCTTC.

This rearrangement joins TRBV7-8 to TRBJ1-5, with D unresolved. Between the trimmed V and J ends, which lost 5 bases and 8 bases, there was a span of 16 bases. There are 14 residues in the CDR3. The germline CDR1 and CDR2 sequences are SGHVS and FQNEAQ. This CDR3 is CASSRVTADEPQHF. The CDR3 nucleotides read TGTGCCAGCAGCCGCGTCACGGCTGACGAGCCCCAGCATTTT.

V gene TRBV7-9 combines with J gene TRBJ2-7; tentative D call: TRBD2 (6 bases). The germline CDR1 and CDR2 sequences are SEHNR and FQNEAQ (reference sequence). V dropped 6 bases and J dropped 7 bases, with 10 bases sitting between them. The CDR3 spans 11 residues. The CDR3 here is CASSPEGEQYF. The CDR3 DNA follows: TGTGCCAGCAGTCCGGAGGGGGAGCAGTACTTC.